The rows below give T cell receptor beta chains drawn from one sample of a study of regulatory T cells in long-lasting Graves disease. TCRdb reanalysed the multiplex PCR reads using MiXCR and keeps one entry per CDR3 protein. The sample holds hundreds of thousands of distinct CDR3 sequences, around 19% seen once. The sequencing used peripheral blood mononuclear cells (PBMCs), collected when the disease was refractory, from a patient treated with antithyroid drugs. These receptors came from a female donor with Graves disease. CDR3s include the opening cysteine and the closing phenylalanine or tryptophan. D genes are given only for firm matches. Where a row states a size, it is once, few, many or the class of an expanded clone; other rows omit it.

>TRBV6-1|NA|TRBJ1-5|many
CASSEADQPQHF
TGTGCCAGCAGTGAAGCGGATCAGCCCCAGCATTTT
>TRBV5-1|NA|TRBJ2-7|NA
CASSPDPSYKQYF
TGCGCCAGCAGCCCAGATCCAAGTTACAAGCAGTACTTC
>TRBV7-2|NA|TRBJ2-7|NA
CASSLGAAPFEQYF
TGTGCCAGCAGCTTAGGGGCGGCCCCCTTCGAGCAGTACTTC
>TRBV2|NA|TRBJ2-1|once
CASSVRVRRGQNEQFF
TGTGCCAGCAGCGTAAGGGTACGACGGGGCCAAAATGAGCAGTTCTTC
>TRBV28|TRBD1|TRBJ1-2|many
CASSSGQFSPPGYTF
TGTGCCAGCAGTTCGGGACAGTTTTCACCCCCAGGCTACACCTTC
>TRBV20-1|NA|TRBJ1-3|NA
CSAWGRSGNTIYF
TGCAGTGCTTGGGGCCGGTCTGGAAACACCATATATTTT
>TRBV11-2|NA|TRBJ1-6|many
CASSFSPSDNSPLHF
TGTGCCAGCAGCTTTTCCCCTTCTGATAATTCACCCCTCCACTTT
>TRBV29-1|NA|TRBJ2-1|NA
CSVEGIGTEGWNEQFF
TGCAGCGTTGAAGGGATCGGCACGGAGGGGTGGAATGAGCAGTTCTTC
>TRBV14|NA|TRBJ2-7|few
CASSQDWTAREQYF
TGTGCCAGCAGCCAAGATTGGACAGCCCGCGAGCAGTACTTC
>TRBV20-1|NA|TRBJ1-5|NA
CSATALRDNQPQHF
TGCAGTGCCACCGCGTTGCGGGATAATCAGCCCCAGCATTTT
>TRBV7-9|NA|TRBJ2-5|many
CASSLLQEEETQYF
TGTGCCAGCAGCTTACTACAGGAGGAAGAGACCCAGTACTTC
>TRBV12-3/TRBV12-4|NA|TRBJ2-3|NA
CASSGSGIWGWSDTQYF
TGTGCCAGCAGCGGAAGTGGGATCTGGGGTTGGTCAGATACGCAGTATTTT
>TRBV7-3|TRBD1|TRBJ1-1|many
CASSLLGDSEAFF
TGTGCCAGCAGCTTATTAGGGGACAGCGAAGCTTTCTTT
>TRBV10-3|TRBD1|TRBJ1-5|few
CAISYRTGGNQPQHF
TGTGCCATCAGTTACAGGACAGGGGGCAATCAGCCCCAGCATTTT
>TRBV20-1|TRBD2|TRBJ2-5|many
CSALRGLAVQETQYF
TGCAGTGCCCTGAGAGGACTAGCGGTCCAAGAGACCCAGTACTTC
>TRBV10-3|NA|TRBJ1-1|NA
CAISELRNTEAFF
TGTGCCATCAGCGAATTAAGGAACACTGAAGCTTTCTTT
>TRBV20-1|TRBD2|TRBJ2-5|many
CSANFPAGPGETQYF
TGCAGTGCAAACTTCCCAGCGGGGCCGGGCGAGACCCAGTACTTC
>TRBV6-4|NA|TRBJ2-2|NA
CASSAVPGGNTGELFF
TGTGCCAGCAGTGCCGTCCCAGGTGGAAACACCGGGGAGCTGTTTTTT
>TRBV29-1|TRBD2|TRBJ2-4|many
CSVLLAGANIQYF
TGCAGCGTACTCCTAGCGGGGGCAAACATTCAGTACTTC
>TRBV29-1|NA|TRBJ1-1|many
CSVGTLLSTEAFF
TGCAGCGTTGGGACATTATTGAGCACTGAAGCTTTCTTT
>TRBV11-2|TRBD2|TRBJ2-7|NA
CASSRTVTSGRAWYEQYF
TGTGCCAGCAGCCGAACGGTGACTAGCGGGAGGGCTTGGTACGAGCAGTACTTC
>TRBV7-8|TRBD2|TRBJ2-2|NA
CASSLALLAGTGELFF
TGTGCCAGCAGCTTAGCGCTACTAGCGGGGACCGGGGAGCTGTTTTTT
>TRBV6-2/TRBV6-3|NA|TRBJ2-7|many
CASSYSEQDEQYF
TGTGCCAGCAGTTACTCAGAACAGGACGAGCAGTACTTC
>TRBV2|NA|TRBJ1-2|few
CASSKGKGGYGYTF
TGTGCCAGCAGCAAAGGGAAGGGCGGCTATGGCTACACCTTC
>TRBV7-9|TRBD1|TRBJ1-1|NA
CASSQPGQRDTEAFF
TGTGCCAGCAGCCAGCCGGGACAGCGAGACACTGAAGCTTTCTTT
>TRBV7-9|NA|TRBJ2-5|NA
CASRLISETQYF
TGTGCCAGCAGACTTATTTCAGAGACCCAGTACTTC
>TRBV11-2|NA|TRBJ1-6|many
CASSALRGVQAYNSPLHF
TGTGCCAGCAGCGCCCTTAGAGGCGTTCAGGCTTATAATTCACCCCTCCACTTT
>TRBV5-1|TRBD2|TRBJ2-5|few
CASSLGRLAQETQYF
TGCGCCAGCAGCTTGGGCCGACTAGCGCAAGAGACCCAGTACTTC
>TRBV19|TRBD1|TRBJ1-1|NA
CASSPTGFDTEAFF
TGTGCCAGTAGTCCGACAGGGTTCGACACTGAAGCTTTCTTT
>TRBV27|TRBD1|TRBJ1-5|NA
CASSRTGGKQPQHF
TGTGCCAGCAGCCGGACAGGGGGAAAACAGCCCCAGCATTTT
>TRBV7-8|NA|TRBJ1-1|many
CASSLGTGEVNTEAFF
TGTGCCAGCAGCTTAGGAACTGGGGAGGTGAACACTGAAGCTTTCTTT